The present entry profiles one T cell receptor beta chain with its context. Its cognate antigen is unknown. The data originate from a study of spatial heterogeneity in lung cancer. Across the study: Counts of TCR transcripts in tumor regions correlated strongly with a T cell module score (derived from matched bulk RNA-seq).

Unique molecular identifiers, one per molecule, were present on every TCR cDNA molecule. TCRdb re-called the 5' RACE reads through MiXCR, storing one row per CDR3 protein. The sample consists of 9,500 to 10,000 distinct CDR3 sequences, more than 5% of them appearing once. Broader study findings: Mutation counts in tumors were tracked by counts of expanded intratumoral alpha and beta TCRs.

The time point denotes: sample taken at primary tumor resection. Samples were donated by 72 untreated early-stage non-small cell lung cancer patients. Sequencing was performed on whole RNA extracted from tumor and nontumor lung tissue, or from frozen PBMC, and the material was left unsorted. CDR1 KGHSH and CDR2 LQKENI come from the germline V gene. V lost 8 bases and J lost 4, with 3 bases in between. This CDR3 is built from 10 residues. The receptor comes from a male donor with early-stage non-small cell lung cancer. The chain joins TRBV18 to TRBJ1-3; no clear D gene. Sequenced material: lung tumor tissue, taken at surgery. CDR3 DNA sequence: TGTGCCAGCGTAGGAAACACCATATATTTT. It translates to CASVGNTIYF.